What follows describes a single TCR beta chain. Its antigen is not known. At one boundary the junction diverges from the germline segment, which might be a read error. This sample is drawn from a study of tumor-infiltrating lymphocytes in primary liver carcinoma. General study points: The difference in top-250-clone fraction between tumors and blood was significant, favoring tumors (p = 0.039).

RNA isolated from unsorted whole blood supplied the blood RNA, with germline DNA also extracted. Germline loops: CDR1 SGHRS, CDR2 YFSETQ. The CDR3 length is 16 residues. The investigators made TCR beta cDNA from about 500 ng total RNA, using a constant-region primer. Amplification in three nested multiplex PCR rounds with slightly modified ARM-PCR gave rise to TCR beta libraries. TRBV1-TRBV30 forward primers and a C-beta reverse primer were used in the first two PCR rounds, which each ran for about 9 cycles. Via MiXCR, TCRdb re-called the multiplex PCR reads, giving one row per CDR3 protein. Here the sample spans around 330,000 distinct CDR3 sequences, around three fifths being singletons.

This receptor was obtained from a woman aged 25 to 39 with primary liver carcinoma and hepatitis B virus infection. The specimen sequenced was peripheral blood. J is TRBJ1-4 and V is TRBV5-1, with 10 nucleotides matching TRBD1. The CDR3 DNA is TGCGCCAACAGCTGGGGGACAGGGGCCGGCAATGAAAAACTGTTTTTT. Translated, it gives CANSWGTGAGNEKLFF.